This T cell receptor (beta chain) stems from a study of T cells in Graves' hyperthyroidism and ophthalmopathy. Study-level points and caveats: A model using 13 V-J features told ophthalmopathy apart from stable hyperthyroidism.

Trimming cost V 8 bases and J 2 bases; bases outside gene matches: 5. The CDR3 spans 14 residues. Germline CDR1 MNHNS, CDR2 SASEGT. For Graves' hyperthyroidism to be stable, ophthalmopathy could not progress within 18 months. Hyperthyroidism patients were newly diagnosed, had disease duration under 2 months, and were aged 18 to 65 years. About 10 ml of fresh peripheral blood supplied the PBMCs. RNA transcripts gave rise to amplified TCR beta CDR3 regions. During a first-round RT-PCR of the TCR CDR3, the HTBI primer set was used. TCRdb used MiXCR to reprocess the multiplex PCR reads, holding one entry per CDR3 protein. The sample lists 700,000 to 850,000 distinct CDR3 sequences; under 45% were seen once. On this clonotype itself: Its antigen is currently unknown.

This chain uses TRBV6-1 with TRBJ2-2; 7 nucleotides line up with TRBD1. The TCR originated in a woman in her forties with Graves' hyperthyroidism. Sequenced input: blood. CDR3 in amino acids: CASERQGNTGELFF. Here the CDR3 DNA reads TGTGCCAGCGAGAGACAGGGTAACACCGGGGAGCTGTTTTTT.